A single sample gave rise to the 17 T cell receptor beta chains below, sequenced in a study of tumour-infiltrating T cells in Burkitt lymphoma. Measured with immunoSEQ multiplex PCR; TCRdb has only the in-frame clones, and not every one. Altogether approximately 5,000 clones are present, around 9.9% being singletons, with the ten largest covering less than 2.5%. Sample: tumor tissue. The receptors derive from a human donor with diffuse large B-cell lymphoma.

In its sample, this clone was seen a few times. V and J are TRBV7-6 and TRBJ2-1, with TRBD2 as a possible D gene (5 bases). Trimming removed 1 base at V and 5 bases at J, with 6 bases between. The CDR3 length is 13 residues. Germline V gene lookup returns CDR1 SGHVS and CDR2 FNYEAQ. The CDR3 nucleotides read TGTGCCAGCAGCTTAGGGGAGAACAATGAGCAGTTCTTC. Amino acid sequence: CASSLGENNEQFF.

The chain has TRBV28 and TRBJ1-4; D unclear. This CDR3 is built from 15 residues. Germline V CDR1 and CDR2: MDHEN, SYDVKM. Trimming shortened V by 8 bases and J by 5 bases, and 18 bases separated the two germline ends. The CDR3 DNA is TGTGCCAGCGGGAAGATTTGGGCGTCAAATGAAAAACTGTTTTTT. Translated, it gives CASGKIWASNEKLFF. Based on the CDR3 plus reference TRBV28 and TRBJ1-4, the full variable domain is DVKVTQSSRYLVKRTGEKVFLECVQDMDHENMFWYRQDPGLGLRLIYFSYDVKMKEKGDIPEGYSVSREKKERFSLILESASTNQTSMYLCASGKIWASNEKLFFGSGTQLSVL.

This clone was seen a few times. This chain links TRBV5-5 with TRBJ1-3; 9 bases are shared with TRBD1. The germline gives CDR1 SGHKS, CDR2 YYEKEE (reference sequence). The CDR3 has 15 amino acids. V dropped 4 bases and J dropped 4; count of bases not matched to a gene: 6. The CDR3 protein is CASSLGQGRGNTIYF. The DNA for the CDR3 is TGTGCCAGCAGCCTGGGACAGGGTCGCGGAAACACCATATATTTT.

For this clone: Compared with germline, one end of the junction differs, possibly owing to a read error. This chain uses TRBV10-1 with TRBJ1-1; D not certain. There are 11 residues in the CDR3. The germline V gene encodes CDR1 WNHNN and CDR2 SYGVQD (reference sequence). CDR3 DNA: TGCGCCAGCAGTGACGGGAGGGAAAGCTCGTTT. It is translated as CASSDGRESSF.

Concerning this clone: The same CDR3 can be traced to other DNA sequences in this sample. The rearrangement joins TRBV5-1 to TRBJ1-2; no firm D call. The CDR3 loop spans 15 amino acids. Germline values: CDR1 SGHRS, CDR2 YFSETQ. The V gene lost 3 bases and the J gene lost 3 bases, with 15 bases spanning the gap. CDR3 in DNA: TGCGCCAGCAGCTACCTAGACCCATTCGACTATGGCTACACCTTC. This translates into CASSYLDPFDYGYTF.

The CDR3 nucleotides read TGTGCCAGCAGGGGGACGGGGAGCGGGGAGCTGTTTTTT. It specifies CASRGTGSGELFF. The rearrangement uses TRBV5-6 and TRBJ2-2; D is perhaps TRBD1 or TRBD2 (5 bases each). The length of the CDR3 is 13 residues. The V and J ends lost 5 bases and 7 bases respectively, with 12 bases between them. CDR1 SGHDT and CDR2 YYEEEE come from the germline V gene.

The gene calls are TRBV5-1 and TRBJ2-7, with TRBD1 identical over 10 bases. The CDR3 has 15 amino acids. The J segment lost 2 bases and the V segment lost 2 bases, leaving 4 bases of the junction unmatched. Looked up from germline, CDR1 is SGHRS and CDR2 is YFSETQ. The CDR3 is CASSFQGTGAYEQYF. CDR3 sequence (DNA): TGCGCCAGCAGCTTCCAAGGGACAGGGGCCTACGAGCAGTACTTC.

This clone was observed a few times. The chain couples TRBV23-1 to TRBJ1-5; the D is unclear. TRBV23-1 is flagged as an ORF with uncertain function. Trimming stripped 8 bases from V and 0 bases from J, with 17 bases between. This CDR3 has 16 residues. CDR3 protein: CASFRPGEYSNQPQHF. For the CDR3, the DNA is TGCGCCAGCTTCAGGCCAGGAGAGTATAGCAATCAGCCCCAGCATTTT.

The chain employs TRBV7-2 and TRBJ1-3, with unresolved D. V was clipped by 2 bases and J by 0 bases, with 14 bases between them. The germline gives CDR1 SGHTA, CDR2 FQGNSA. This CDR3 comprises 17 residues. The CDR3 is CASSLRVAPSSGNTIYF. The CDR3 nucleotides are TGTGCCAGCAGCTTACGTGTGGCCCCCAGCTCTGGAAACACCATATATTTT.

The chain couples TRBV18 to TRBJ2-2; 9 bases align to TRBD1. This CDR3 contains 14 residues. The germline V gene encodes CDR1 KGHSH and CDR2 LQKENI. After removal of 5 bases from V and 4 bases from J, the junction contained 2 bases not matched to a gene. DNA for the CDR3: TGTGCCAGCTCAAGGACAGGGGCCACCGGGGAGCTGTTTTTT. This encodes CASSRTGATGELFF.

This clone appeared a few times. The chain carries TRBV5-1 and TRBJ1-4; no clear D gene. Trimming removed 0 bases at V and 0 bases at J, with 3 bases between. The V gene's germline CDR1 is SGHRS and CDR2 YFSETQ. The CDR3 is 14 residues long. CDR3 DNA: TGCGCCAGCAGCTTGGGCACAACTAATGAAAAACTGTTTTTT. As protein: CASSLGTTNEKLFF.

The chain couples TRBV2 to TRBJ2-3; either TRBD1 or TRBD2 may supply D (6 bases each). V lost 6 bases, J lost 2 bases, and 21 bases lay in between. Germline assignment: CDR1 SNHLY and CDR2 FYNNEI. The CDR3 runs 17 residues. The CDR3 sequence is CASSHPGGQSTTDTQYF. The CDR3 coding sequence is TGTGCCAGCAGCCACCCCGGGGGCCAGTCGACCACAGATACGCAGTATTTT.

This rearrangement joins TRBV4-1 to TRBJ1-6, with TRBD1 identical over 8 bases. With V trimmed by 2 bases and J by 3 bases, 6 bases remained unmatched. Germline CDR1 and CDR2: MGHRA and YSYEKL. The CDR3 totals 17 residues. CDR3 DNA sequence: TGCGCCAGCAGCCAAATGCCAGGGGGCTACTATAATTCACCCCTCCACTTT. Translating it yields CASSQMPGGYYNSPLHF.

This clone has just a few counts. V and J are TRBV28 and TRBJ1-1; a possible D gene is TRBD1 (5 bases). CDR3 length: 15 residues. In germline, CDR1 is MDHEN, CDR2 SYDVKM. V was pared by 1 base and J by 1 base, with 10 bases between. The CDR3, as DNA: TGTGCCAGCAGTTTATCCCAGGGCTGGAACACTGAAGCTTTCTTT. As protein: CASSLSQGWNTEAFF.

Note on this clone: At the DNA level, this CDR3 is encoded by other sequences in the same sample as well. The chain uses TRBV6-1 and TRBJ1-1, with D possibly TRBD1 on 5 matching bases. Germline V gene lookup returns CDR1 MNHNS and CDR2 SASEGT. The CDR3 consists of 14 residues. V dropped 4 bases and J dropped 2 bases, with 11 bases sitting between them. The CDR3 spells CASSAEGRNTEAFF. In DNA form, the CDR3 reads TGTGCCAGCAGTGCCGAGGGGCGAAACACTGAAGCTTTCTTT.

The table lists this clone with a few counts. V is TRBV19 and J is TRBJ1-2; possibly TRBD1 for D (6 bases). V lost 5 bases and J 8 bases, leaving 18 bases between the germline ends. Per the germline V gene, CDR1 is LNHDA and CDR2 is SQIVND (reference sequence). There are 14 residues in the CDR3. The CDR3 here is CASSPRDTSNGYTF. Written as DNA, the CDR3 is TGTGCCAGTAGTCCCCGGGACACCTCTAACGGCTACACCTTC.

This chain links TRBV27 with TRBJ2-7; possibly TRBD2 for D (6 bases). The CDR3 sequence is 15 residues long. Germline values: CDR1 MNHEY, CDR2 SMNVEV (reference sequence). The germline V and J ends were trimmed by 2 bases and 6 bases, with 17 bases remaining between them. CDR3 coding DNA: TGTGCCAGCAGTTTAACGGACGGGACTCGGGGCGAGCAGTACTTC. The encoded protein is CASSLTDGTRGEQYF.